The rows below give T cell receptor beta chains drawn from one sample of a study of regulatory T cells in long-lasting Graves disease. TCRdb re-called the multiplex PCR reads with MiXCR, one entry per CDR3 protein. The data hold around 400,000 distinct CDR3 sequences, with around a quarter observed a single time. Sequencing used peripheral blood mononuclear cells (PBMCs), obtained when the disease was refractory, from a patient treated with antithyroid drugs. The receptors here all came from a female donor with Graves disease. Each CDR3 is given with its conserved first and last residue.

j_call v_call cdr3_aa
TRBJ2-7 TRBV2 CASRTTSGTRKYF
TRBJ2-2 TRBV6-5 CASSYKLARGGELFF
TRBJ1-4 TRBV3-2 CASSHGRDRGRFREKLFF
TRBJ2-3 TRBV12-3/TRBV12-4 CASSFLVARESDTQYF
TRBJ2-7 TRBV12-5 CASGLAGVVGRSYEQYF
TRBJ2-7 TRBV13 CASSFQGIEQYF
TRBJ2-2 TRBV7-2 CASSASPGQVYTGELFF
TRBJ2-7 TRBV12-3/TRBV12-4 CASSPGLARTYEQYF
TRBJ2-1 TRBV3-1 CASSQRLAIEQFF
TRBJ2-4 TRBV7-2 CASSLATGRNIQYF
TRBJ1-2 TRBV5-5 CASSLGDSYNYGYTF
TRBJ2-1 TRBV11-2 CASSHPLGGSSYNEQFF
TRBJ1-4 TRBV5-1 CASKQQTNEKLFF
TRBJ2-7 TRBV20-1 CSAREAGTPTYEQYF
TRBJ1-2 TRBV6-1 CASSRDGFYGYTF
TRBJ2-7 TRBV11-2 CASSSHSWTSATYEQYF
TRBJ1-1 TRBV6-2/TRBV6-3 CASSYAVGGADTEAFF
TRBJ1-1 TRBV19 CASRTGFTSTEAFF
TRBJ1-1 TRBV5-1 CASSLTNRGTEAFF
TRBJ1-2 TRBV29-1 CSVEVVIYGYTF
TRBJ2-7 TRBV6-5 CASSYQRPTSYEQYF
TRBJ1-2 TRBV7-9 CASSLVVGVYGYTF
TRBJ2-6 TRBV2 CASTLETSGANVLTF
TRBJ2-7 TRBV27 CASSSKRQGIYEQYF
TRBJ2-5 TRBV18 CASSNGTSGRFYQETQYF
TRBJ2-7 TRBV5-6 CASSFTTSDSYEQYF
TRBJ2-1 TRBV2 CASSEAGVNEQFF
TRBJ2-1 TRBV20-1 CSAPRTSGSYNEQFF